This T cell receptor (beta chain) was captured in a study of T cells in localized non-small cell lung cancer. Sequencing was performed with immunoSEQ multiplex PCR; in TCRdb, only in-frame clones are kept and a portion is missing. The repertoire holds around 100,000 clones, with 80% to 90% as singletons. Worth noting for this clone: Its antigen is unidentified.

General study findings and limits: Uninvolved nearby lung showed the greatest T cell clonality, exceeding that found in tumor. Multi-region tumor sequencing was not done, so intratumor heterogeneity could not be excluded. A median of roughly 50 of the top 100 tumor clones appeared in adjacent lung, which was paired and uninvolved.

Trimming at V came to 3 bases and at J to 4 bases, leaving 20 bases not matched to a gene. The CDR3 is 19 residues long. CDR1 SGHTS and CDR2 YDEGEE come from the germline V gene. The V and J genes are TRBV5-8 and TRBJ2-3, with TRBD1 identical over 7 bases. Sequencing was performed on peripheral blood, taken before any cancer treatment. The TCR originated in a man between 40 and 75 years old with stage I squamous cell lung carcinoma. The CDR3 sequence is CASSSDRVSTWIRADTQYF. The CDR3 region has the DNA TGTGCCAGCAGCTCCGACAGGGTCTCAACTTGGATCAGGGCAGATACGCAGTATTTT.